This T cell receptor (beta chain) is drawn from a study of blood T cell repertoires in COVID-19. Study in general: Material from acute and convalescent COVID-19 was sourced from the United States, Italy and Spain. The analysed material was cDNA or gDNA that came from T cells, B-cell-depleted T cells, or PBMCs.

The ends were cut back, 6 bases at V and 15 bases at J, with 17 bases in the middle. This CDR3 has 12 amino acids. Original methodology: Estimates of nucleated cell counts were drawn from the amplification of reference gene primers. TCRdb's copy holds only in-frame clones and misses some; the assay was immunoSEQ multiplex PCR. V and J calls and clone size follow that table, whereas D and trimming were derived from the DNA. Here the sample spans approximately 110,000 clones, about 87% being singletons. The sequencing input was peripheral blood. The sequence was obtained from a woman between 50 and 59 years old with acute or convalescent COVID-19. J is TRBJ2-2 and V is TRBV12-3 or TRBV12-4; D perhaps matches TRBD1 (6 bases). The CDR3 nucleotides are TGTGCCAGCAGCTCATCAACAGGGTCGGTGTTTTTT. Translation gives CASSSSTGSVFF.